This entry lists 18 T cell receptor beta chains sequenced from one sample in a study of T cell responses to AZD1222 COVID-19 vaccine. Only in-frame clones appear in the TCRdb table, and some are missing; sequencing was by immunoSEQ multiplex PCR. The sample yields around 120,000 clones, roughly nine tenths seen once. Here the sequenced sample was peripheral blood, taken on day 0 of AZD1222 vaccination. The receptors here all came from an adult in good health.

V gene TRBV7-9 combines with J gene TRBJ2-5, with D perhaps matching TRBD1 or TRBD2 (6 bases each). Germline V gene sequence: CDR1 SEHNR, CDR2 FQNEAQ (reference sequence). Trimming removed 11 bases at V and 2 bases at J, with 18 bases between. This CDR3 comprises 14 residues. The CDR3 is CASRDGGGQETQYF. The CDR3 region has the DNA TGTGCCTCGAGGGACGGAGGGGGACAAGAGACCCAGTACTTC.

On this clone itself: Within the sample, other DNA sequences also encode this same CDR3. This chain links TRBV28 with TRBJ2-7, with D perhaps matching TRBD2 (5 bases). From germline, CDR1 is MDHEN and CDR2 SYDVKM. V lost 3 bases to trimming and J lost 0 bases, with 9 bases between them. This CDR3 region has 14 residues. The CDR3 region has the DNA TGTGCCAGCAGTTTCCAAGGGAGCTCCTACGAGCAGTACTTC. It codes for CASSFQGSSYEQYF.

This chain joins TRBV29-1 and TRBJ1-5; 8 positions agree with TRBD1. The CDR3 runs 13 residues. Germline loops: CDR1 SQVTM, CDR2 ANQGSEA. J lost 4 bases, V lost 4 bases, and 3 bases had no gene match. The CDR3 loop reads CSVGQGTNQPQHF. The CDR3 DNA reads TGCAGCGTTGGACAGGGGACTAATCAGCCCCAGCATTTT.

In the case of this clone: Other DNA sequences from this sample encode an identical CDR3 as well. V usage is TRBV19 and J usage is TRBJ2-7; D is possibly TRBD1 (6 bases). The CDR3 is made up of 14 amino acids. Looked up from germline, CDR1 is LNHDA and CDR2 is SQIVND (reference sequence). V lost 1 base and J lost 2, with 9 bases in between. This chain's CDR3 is CASSIGQETYEQYF. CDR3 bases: TGTGCCAGTAGTATAGGACAGGAAACCTACGAGCAGTACTTC. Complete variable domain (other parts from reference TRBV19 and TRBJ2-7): DGGITQSPKYLFRKEGQNVTLSCEQNLNHDAMYWYRQDPGQGLRLIYYSQIVNDFQKGDIAEGYSVSREKKESFPLTVTSAQKNPTAFYLCASSIGQETYEQYFGPGTRLTVT.

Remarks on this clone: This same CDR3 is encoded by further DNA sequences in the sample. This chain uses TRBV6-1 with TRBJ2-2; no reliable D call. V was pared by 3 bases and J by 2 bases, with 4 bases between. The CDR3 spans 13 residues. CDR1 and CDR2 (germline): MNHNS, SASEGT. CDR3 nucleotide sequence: TGTGCCAGCAGTGATGCCAACACCGGGGAGCTGTTTTTT. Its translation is CASSDANTGELFF.

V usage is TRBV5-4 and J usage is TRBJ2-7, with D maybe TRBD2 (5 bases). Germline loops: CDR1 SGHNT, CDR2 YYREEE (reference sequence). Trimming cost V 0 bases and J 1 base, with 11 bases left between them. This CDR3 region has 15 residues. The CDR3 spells CASSLGGGSSYEQYF. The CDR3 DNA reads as TGTGCCAGCAGCTTGGGGGGTGGGAGTTCCTACGAGCAGTACTTC.

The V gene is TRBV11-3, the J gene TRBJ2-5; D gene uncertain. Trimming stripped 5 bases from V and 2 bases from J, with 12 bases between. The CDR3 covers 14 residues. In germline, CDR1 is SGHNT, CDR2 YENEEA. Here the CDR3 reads CASSPGPLQETQYF. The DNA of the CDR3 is TGTGCCAGCAGCCCAGGACCGTTGCAAGAGACCCAGTACTTC. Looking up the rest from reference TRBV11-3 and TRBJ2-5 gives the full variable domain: EAGVVQSPRYKIIEKKQPVAFWCNPISGHNTLYWYLQNLGQGPELLIRYENEEAVDDSQLPKDRFSAERLKGVDSTLKIQPAELGDSAVYLCASSPGPLQETQYFGPGTRLLVL.

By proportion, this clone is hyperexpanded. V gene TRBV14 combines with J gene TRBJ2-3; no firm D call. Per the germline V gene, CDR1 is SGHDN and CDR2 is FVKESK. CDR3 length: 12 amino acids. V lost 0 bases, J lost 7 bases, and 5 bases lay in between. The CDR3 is CASSQDRNTQYF. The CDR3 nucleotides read TGTGCCAGCAGCCAAGATCGAAATACGCAGTATTTT.

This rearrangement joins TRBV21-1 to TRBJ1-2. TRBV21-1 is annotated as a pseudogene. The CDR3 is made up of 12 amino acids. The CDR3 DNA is TGTGCCAGCATCGTGGGCGGCTATGGCTACACCTTC. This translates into CASIVGGYGYTF.

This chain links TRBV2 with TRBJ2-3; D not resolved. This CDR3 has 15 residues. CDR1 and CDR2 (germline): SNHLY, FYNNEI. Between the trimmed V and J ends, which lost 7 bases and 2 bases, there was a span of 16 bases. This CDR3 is CASNYWLQNTDTQYF. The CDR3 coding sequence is TGTGCCAGCAATTACTGGTTACAGAACACAGATACGCAGTATTTT.

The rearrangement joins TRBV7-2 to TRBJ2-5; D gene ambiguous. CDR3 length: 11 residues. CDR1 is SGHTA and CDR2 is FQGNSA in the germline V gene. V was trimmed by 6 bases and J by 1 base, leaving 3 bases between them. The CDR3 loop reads CASRFQETQYF. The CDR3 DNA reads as TGTGCCAGCAGGTTCCAAGAGACCCAGTACTTC.

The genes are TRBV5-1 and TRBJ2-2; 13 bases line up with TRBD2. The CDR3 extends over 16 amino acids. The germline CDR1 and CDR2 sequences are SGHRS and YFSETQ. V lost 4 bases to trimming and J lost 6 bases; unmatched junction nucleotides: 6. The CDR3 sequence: CASSPGLAGVSGELFF. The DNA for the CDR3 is TGCGCCAGCAGCCCTGGACTAGCGGGAGTCTCCGGGGAGCTGTTTTTT.

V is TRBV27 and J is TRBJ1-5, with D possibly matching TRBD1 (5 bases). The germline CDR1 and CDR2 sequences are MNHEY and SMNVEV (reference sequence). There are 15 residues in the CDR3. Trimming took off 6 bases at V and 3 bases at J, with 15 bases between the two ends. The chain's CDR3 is CASRPGTVNNQPQHF. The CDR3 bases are TGTGCCAGCAGGCCAGGGACCGTAAACAATCAGCCCCAGCATTTT.

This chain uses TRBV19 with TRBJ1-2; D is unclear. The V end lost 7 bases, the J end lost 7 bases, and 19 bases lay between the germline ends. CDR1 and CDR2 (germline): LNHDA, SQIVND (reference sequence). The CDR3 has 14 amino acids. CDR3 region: CASTSGRRPGGYTF. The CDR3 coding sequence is TGTGCCAGTACCTCCGGTCGTCGGCCGGGTGGCTACACCTTC.

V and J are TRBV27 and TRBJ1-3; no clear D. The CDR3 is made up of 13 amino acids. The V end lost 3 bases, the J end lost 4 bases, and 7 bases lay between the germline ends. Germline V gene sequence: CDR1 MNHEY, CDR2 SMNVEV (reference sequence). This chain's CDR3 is CASSLSRGNTIYF. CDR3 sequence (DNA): TGTGCCAGCAGTTTGTCGAGGGGAAACACCATATATTTT.

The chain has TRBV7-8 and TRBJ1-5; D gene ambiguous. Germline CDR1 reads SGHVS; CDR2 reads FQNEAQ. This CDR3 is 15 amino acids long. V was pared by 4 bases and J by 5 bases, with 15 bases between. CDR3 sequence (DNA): TGTGCCAGCAGCTCCCGCCCGGGATTCGATCAGCCCCAGCATTTT. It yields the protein CASSSRPGFDQPQHF.

The CDR3 spells CAWNQMRETQYF. The CDR3 DNA reads TGTGCCTGGAACCAGATGAGGGAGACCCAGTACTTC. The rearrangement uses TRBV30 and TRBJ2-5, with unresolved D. Germline assignment: CDR1 GTSNPN and CDR2 SVGIG (reference sequence). The CDR3 runs 12 residues. Trimming shortened V by 4 bases and J by 5 bases, and 11 bases separated the two germline ends.

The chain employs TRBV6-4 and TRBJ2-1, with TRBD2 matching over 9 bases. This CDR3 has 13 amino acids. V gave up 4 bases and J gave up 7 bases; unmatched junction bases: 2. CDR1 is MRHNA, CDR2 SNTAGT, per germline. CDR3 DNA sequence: TGTGCCAGCAGTGTTCTAGCGGGAAATGAGCAGTTCTTC. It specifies CASSVLAGNEQFF.